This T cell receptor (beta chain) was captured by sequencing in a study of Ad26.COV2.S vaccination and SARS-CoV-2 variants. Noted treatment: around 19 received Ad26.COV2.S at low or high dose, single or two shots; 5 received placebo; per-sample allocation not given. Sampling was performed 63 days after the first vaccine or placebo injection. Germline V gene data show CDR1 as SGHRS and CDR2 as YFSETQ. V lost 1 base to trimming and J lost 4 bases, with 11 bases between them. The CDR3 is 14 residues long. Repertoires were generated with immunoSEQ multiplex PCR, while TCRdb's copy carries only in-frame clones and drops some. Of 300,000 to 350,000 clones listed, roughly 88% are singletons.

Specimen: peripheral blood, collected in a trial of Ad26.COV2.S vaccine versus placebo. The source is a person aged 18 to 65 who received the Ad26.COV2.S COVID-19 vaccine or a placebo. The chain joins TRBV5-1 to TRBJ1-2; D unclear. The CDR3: CASSLSQTPYGYTF. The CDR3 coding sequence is TGCGCCAGCAGCTTGAGTCAAACACCCTATGGCTACACCTTC.